This T cell receptor (beta chain) appears in the sequencing data of a study of tumor and adjacent non-tumor tissue in lung cancer. Across the study: Samples averaged approximately 3.9 million productive TCRbeta reads each. Broader study findings: Top 100 clones took a larger repertoire share in normal lung.

Points on this clonotype: Its antigen is unidentified.

No cell sorting was done before RNA was extracted from the tissue. Three rounds of nested PCR, following a modified ARM-PCR protocol, produced the TCRbeta library. TCRdb re-called the multiplex PCR reads through MiXCR, storing one row per CDR3 protein. In the table there are approximately 120,000 distinct CDR3 sequences, 66% of which are singletons. Germline trimming cut 4 bases from V and 5 bases from J; bases unmatched to any gene: 5. The germline V gene encodes CDR1 SGHRS and CDR2 YFSETQ. The CDR3 is 14 amino acids. Sequenced sample: lung tumor tissue. This receptor was taken from a young man with non-small cell lung cancer. The rearrangement uses TRBV5-1 and TRBJ2-7; TRBD2 aligns across 11 bases. The CDR3 DNA is TGCGCCAGCAGCGAGACTAGCGGGGTGAACGAGCAGTACTTC. Amino acid sequence: CASSETSGVNEQYF. The whole variable domain, filled in from reference TRBV5-1 and TRBJ2-7, reads KAGVTQTPRYLIKTRGQQVTLSCSPISGHRSVSWYQQTPGQGLQFLFEYFSETQRNKGNFPGRFSGRQFSNSRSEMNVSTLELGDSALYLCASSETSGVNEQYFGPGTRLTVT.